This T cell receptor beta chain was identified during a study of hypomethylating agent response in myelodysplastic syndrome. V shed 0 bases and J shed 0 bases, with 6 bases lying between them. The CDR3 is made up of 15 amino acids. Germline V CDR1 and CDR2: SGDLS, YYNGEE. Study-wide findings and caveats: Across all patients and within response groups, hypomethylating treatment left richness, diversity and clonality without significant change.

Generated by immunoSEQ multiplex PCR, the TCRdb table keeps only in-frame clones and is missing some. The sample records about 3,200 clones, 82% being singletons. As concerns this clone: Its cognate antigen is unknown.

This specimen consisted of bone marrow, obtained before or after starting hypomethylating agent treatment for myelodysplastic syndrome (not recorded which). The J gene is TRBJ2-2, the V gene TRBV9; no clear D. This TCR was sampled from a human donor with myelodysplastic syndrome. The CDR3 protein is CASSVGLANTGELFF. Here the CDR3 DNA reads TGTGCCAGCAGCGTAGGGCTAGCGAACACCGGGGAGCTGTTTTTT.